This T cell receptor beta chain was recorded in a study of beta chain features in type 1 diabetes. Study-wide findings and caveats: Because the template was cDNA, high-expressing cells might be over-represented.

With V trimmed by 4 bases and J by 5 bases, 4 bases remained unmatched. There are 14 residues in the CDR3. CDR1 is SGHNT and CDR2 is YYREEE in the germline V gene (reference sequence). This clone was seen only a few times. Its antigen is currently unknown. Expressed TCRB transcripts were sequenced, since all the RNA that had been isolated was reverse transcribed. Assay used: immunoSEQ multiplex PCR; TCRdb lists only in-frame clones, some missing. Of 300,000 to 400,000 clones listed, more than 9.5% are singletons. The receptor comes from a woman in her 30s in good health. The sample comprised naive CD4+ T cells from blood. The rearrangement uses TRBV5-4 and TRBJ2-1; 9 bases are shared with TRBD2. The CDR3 DNA follows: TGTGCCAGCAGCGGGGGACTAGCCGACAATGAGCAGTTCTTC. The encoded protein is CASSGGLADNEQFF.